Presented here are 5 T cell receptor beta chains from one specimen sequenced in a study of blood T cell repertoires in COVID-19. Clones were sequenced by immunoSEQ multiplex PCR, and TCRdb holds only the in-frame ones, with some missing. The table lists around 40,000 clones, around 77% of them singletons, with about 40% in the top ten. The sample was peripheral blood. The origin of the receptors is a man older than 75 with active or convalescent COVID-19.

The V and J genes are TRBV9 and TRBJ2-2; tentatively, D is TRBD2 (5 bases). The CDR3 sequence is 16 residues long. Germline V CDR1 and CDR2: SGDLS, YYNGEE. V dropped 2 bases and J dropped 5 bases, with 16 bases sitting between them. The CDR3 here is CASSVTTSGSTGELFF. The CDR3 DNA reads TGTGCCAGCAGCGTGACTACTAGTGGGTCGACCGGGGAGCTGTTTTTT.

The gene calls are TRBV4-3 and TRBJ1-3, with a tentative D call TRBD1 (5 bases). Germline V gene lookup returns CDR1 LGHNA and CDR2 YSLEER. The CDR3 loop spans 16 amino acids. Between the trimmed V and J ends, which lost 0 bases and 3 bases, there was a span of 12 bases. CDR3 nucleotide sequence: TGCGCCAGCAGCCAAGATTACGCAGGGTTTGGAAACACCATATATTTT. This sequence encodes CASSQDYAGFGNTIYF.

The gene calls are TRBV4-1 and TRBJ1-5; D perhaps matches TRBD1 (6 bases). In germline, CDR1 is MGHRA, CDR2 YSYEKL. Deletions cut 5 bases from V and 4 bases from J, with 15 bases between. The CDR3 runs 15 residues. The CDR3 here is CASSLDSVTNQPQHF. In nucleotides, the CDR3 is TGCGCCAGCAGCTTGGACAGCGTAACTAATCAGCCCCAGCATTTT.

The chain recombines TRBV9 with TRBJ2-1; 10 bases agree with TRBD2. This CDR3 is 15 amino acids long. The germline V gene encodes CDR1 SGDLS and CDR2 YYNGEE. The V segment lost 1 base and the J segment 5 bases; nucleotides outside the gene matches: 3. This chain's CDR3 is CASSVQSGGDNEQFF. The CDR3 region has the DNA TGTGCCAGCAGCGTACAGAGCGGGGGGGACAATGAGCAGTTCTTC.

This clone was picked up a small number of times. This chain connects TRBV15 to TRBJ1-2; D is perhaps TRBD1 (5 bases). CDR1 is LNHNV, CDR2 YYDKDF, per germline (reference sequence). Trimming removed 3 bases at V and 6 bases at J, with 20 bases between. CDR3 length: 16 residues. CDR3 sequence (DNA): TGTGCCACCAGCAGCCGCCCCCGGACACATAAGGATGGCTACACCTTC. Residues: CATSSRPRTHKDGYTF.